The 18 T cell receptor beta chains below all came from one sample that was sequenced in a study of blood T cells in healthy people across ages. Using a J-beta primer mix together with a sample-barcoded 5' primer, a second PCR was run for 7 to 11 cycles. TCRdb reprocessed the 5' RACE reads via MiXCR and lists one record per CDR3 protein. In the table there are about 1,000,000 distinct CDR3 sequences, around 45% of which are singletons. The material sequenced was blood. All receptors come from a woman in her sixties or seventies in good health.

This sequence joins TRBV27 and TRBJ2-5; the D gene could be TRBD1 or TRBD2 (5 bases each). The J call may not be correct, given that the DNA end is closer to TRBJ2-7. The CDR3 runs 13 residues. CDR1 is MNHEY, CDR2 SMNVEV, per germline (reference sequence). The CDR3 DNA is TGTGCCAGCAGTTTGAGGGGCGCCCACGAGCAGTACTTC. Translation: CASSLRGAHEQYF.

The chain links TRBV27 to TRBJ2-5; tentatively, D is TRBD1 or TRBD2 (5 bases each). Per germline, CDR1 MNHEY and CDR2 SMNVEV (reference sequence). The CDR3 spans 16 residues. Deletions cut 1 base from V and 11 bases from J, with 23 bases between. The CDR3 is CASSLLDGTPAGEQYF. In DNA, the CDR3 is TGTGCCAGCAGTTTATTAGATGGGACCCCGGCTGGGGAGCAGTACTTC.

The rearrangement links TRBV7-9 to TRBJ2-1; D remains ambiguous. Trimming took off 3 bases at V and 4 bases at J, with 19 bases between the two ends. The CDR3 has 17 residues. CDR1 and CDR2 from the germline V gene are SEHNR and FQNEAQ (reference sequence). The CDR3: CASSFSRDPSPYNEQFF. In DNA form, the CDR3 reads TGTGCCAGCAGCTTTTCCCGTGACCCCTCCCCATACAATGAGCAGTTCTTC.

The table lists this clonotype with a count of one. The chain employs TRBV2 and TRBJ2-5; no reliable D call. Germline-derived CDR1 and CDR2 are SNHLY and FYNNEI. The CDR3 consists of 11 residues. V lost 6 bases, J lost 10 bases, and 12 bases lay in between. CDR3 in amino acids: CASRARDDQYF. Written as DNA, the CDR3 is TGTGCCAGCAGGGCTAGGGATGACCAGTACTTC.

The rearrangement links TRBV6-6 to TRBJ1-6; 7 nucleotides match TRBD1. The germline gives CDR1 MNHNY, CDR2 SVGAGI (reference sequence). V lost 4 bases, J lost 7 bases, and 7 bases stayed unmatched. The CDR3 loop spans 15 amino acids. CDR3 in DNA: TGTGCCAGCAGTTTCATCGGACAGGTCAATTCACCCCTCCACTTT. It encodes CASSFIGQVNSPLHF.

V usage is TRBV6-6 and J usage is TRBJ2-1, with 9 positions matching TRBD1. This CDR3 region has 17 residues. Germline lookup yields CDR1 MNHNY and CDR2 SVGAGI (reference sequence). Unmatched junction bases numbered 6, after V lost 2 bases and J lost 1 base. CDR3 in amino acids: CASSYDGTGKSYNEQFF. Written as DNA, the CDR3 is TGTGCCAGCAGTTACGACGGGACAGGGAAGTCCTACAATGAGCAGTTCTTC.

This sequence joins TRBV6-5 and TRBJ2-2; 10 bases are a match to TRBD1. Germline V gene lookup returns CDR1 MNHEY and CDR2 SVGAGI. Trimming removed 5 bases from V and 9 bases from J; junction bases left unmatched: 9. The CDR3 has 15 amino acids. The CDR3 loop is CASSPGTGVPRELFF. CDR3 DNA: TGTGCCAGCAGTCCCGGGACAGGGGTTCCTCGGGAGCTGTTTTTT.

This clonotype has at least ten counts. V is TRBV11-2 and J is TRBJ2-5; D possibly corresponds to TRBD1 (6 bases). The V gene lost 1 base and the J gene lost 0 bases, with 9 bases spanning the gap. The germline CDR1 and CDR2 sequences are SGHAT and FQNNGV. The CDR3 covers 15 residues. The CDR3 reads CASSLGTEYQETQYF. Here the CDR3 DNA reads TGTGCCAGCAGCTTAGGGACAGAGTACCAAGAGACCCAGTACTTC.

This clonotype was counted only a few times. V is TRBV25-1 and J is TRBJ2-1, with D perhaps matching TRBD1 (5 bases). The CDR3 length is 14 residues. From germline, CDR1 is MGHDK and CDR2 SYGVNS. V was trimmed by 6 bases and J by 4 bases, leaving 13 bases between them. CDR3 bases: TGTGCCAGCAGGGGGCAAGGGCAGTACAATGAGCAGTTCTTC. It yields the protein CASRGQGQYNEQFF.

This clonotype has more than one count but fewer than ten. The V and J genes are TRBV6-5 and TRBJ2-1, with TRBD2 identical over 11 bases. The CDR3 totals 16 residues. Germline V gene data show CDR1 as MNHEY and CDR2 as SVGAGI. The J segment lost 4 bases and the V segment lost 5 bases, leaving 7 bases of the junction unmatched. This CDR3 reads CASSRTSGQLYNEQFF. In DNA form, the CDR3 reads TGTGCCAGCAGTCGGACTAGCGGGCAGTTGTACAATGAGCAGTTCTTC.

CDR3 sequence: CASSVGTPYEQYF. DNA of the CDR3: TGTGCCAGCAGCGTAGGGACCCCATACGAGCAGTACTTC. J is TRBJ2-7 and V is TRBV7-2; either TRBD1 or TRBD2 may supply D (5 bases each). V was pared by 5 bases and J by 4 bases, with 12 bases between. CDR1 and CDR2 from the germline V gene are SGHTA and FQGNSA. The CDR3 loop spans 13 amino acids. Filled out from reference TRBV7-2 and TRBJ2-7, the complete variable domain reads GAGVSQSPSNKVTEKGKDVELRCDPISGHTALYWYRQSLGQGLEFLIYFQGNSAPDKSGLPSDRFSAERTGGSVSTLTIQRTQQEDSAVYLCASSVGTPYEQYFGPGTRLTVT.

V gene TRBV5-1 combines with J gene TRBJ1-2; perhaps TRBD1 as D (5 bases). Germline V gene lookup returns CDR1 SGHRS and CDR2 YFSETQ. CDR3 length equals 15 residues. V lost 0 bases and J 3 bases, leaving 12 bases between the germline ends. In DNA, the CDR3 is TGCGCCAGCAGCTTGGAACCAGGGTCCTACTATGGCTACACCTTC. Its translation is CASSLEPGSYYGYTF.

The chain joins TRBV20-1 to TRBJ1-2, with TRBD1 identical over 7 bases. This CDR3 region has 13 residues. The germline V gene has CDR1 DFQATT and CDR2 SNEGSKA (reference sequence). V lost 3 bases and J lost 2; bases outside the gene matches: 3. Here the CDR3 reads CSARDRKNYGYTF. The CDR3, as DNA: TGCAGTGCTAGGGACAGGAAGAACTATGGCTACACCTTC.

This clonotype appeared many times. The chain couples TRBV7-2 to TRBJ2-1; D remains ambiguous. Trimming took 1 base from V and 2 from J, leaving 3 bases between them. Germline V gene lookup returns CDR1 SGHTA and CDR2 FQGNSA. This CDR3 spans 13 amino acids. CDR3 nucleotides: TGTGCCAGCAGCTTAGGAGCCTACAATGAGCAGTTCTTC. Encoded protein: CASSLGAYNEQFF. Complete variable domain (other parts from reference TRBV7-2 and TRBJ2-1): GAGVSQSPSNKVTEKGKDVELRCDPISGHTALYWYRQSLGQGLEFLIYFQGNSAPDKSGLPSDRFSAERTGGSVSTLTIQRTQQEDSAVYLCASSLGAYNEQFFGPGTRLTVL.

Regarding this clonotype: The junction does not match germline at one end; this may be a read error. The genes are TRBV18 and TRBJ1-2; D is unresolved. CDR3 length equals 13 residues. Germline V gene sequence: CDR1 KGHSH, CDR2 LQKENI. The CDR3 spells CASSPYSYYGHTF. CDR3 nucleotides: TGTGCCAGCTCACCTTACAGCTACTATGGCCACACCTTC.

Of note for this clonotype: This may stem from a read error, because a much larger clone lies one nucleotide away. This sequence joins TRBV2 and TRBJ2-3; possibly TRBD2 for D (5 bases). Per the germline V gene, CDR1 is SNHLY and CDR2 is FYNNEI. The CDR3 has 14 amino acids. V lost 4 bases to trimming and J lost 1 base, with 9 bases between them. The CDR3 region has the DNA TGTGCCAGCAGTGGAGCGGCCCGCACAGATACGCAGTATTTT. Its protein is CASSGAARTDTQYF.

The chain has TRBV20-1 and TRBJ2-7; 10 bases are shared with TRBD2. Germline assignment: CDR1 DFQATT and CDR2 SNEGSKA (reference sequence). The CDR3 spans 16 residues. J gave up 1 base and V 0 bases, and 6 bases lay outside the gene matches. CDR3 sequence reads: CSARDLTSGPSYEQYF. In DNA, the CDR3 is TGCAGTGCTAGAGATTTGACTAGCGGGCCGTCCTACGAGCAGTACTTC.

There are a few counts of this clonotype. J is TRBJ2-5 and V is TRBV5-1; 7 positions agree with TRBD1. The J call is doubtful: the DNA matches TRBJ2-7 better. The germline CDR1 and CDR2 sequences are SGHRS and YFSETQ. The CDR3 has 15 residues. The DNA for the CDR3 is TGCGCCAGCAGCCTACAACGACAGGGTAGGGACGAGCAGTACTTC. Translated, it gives CASSLQRQGRDEQYF.